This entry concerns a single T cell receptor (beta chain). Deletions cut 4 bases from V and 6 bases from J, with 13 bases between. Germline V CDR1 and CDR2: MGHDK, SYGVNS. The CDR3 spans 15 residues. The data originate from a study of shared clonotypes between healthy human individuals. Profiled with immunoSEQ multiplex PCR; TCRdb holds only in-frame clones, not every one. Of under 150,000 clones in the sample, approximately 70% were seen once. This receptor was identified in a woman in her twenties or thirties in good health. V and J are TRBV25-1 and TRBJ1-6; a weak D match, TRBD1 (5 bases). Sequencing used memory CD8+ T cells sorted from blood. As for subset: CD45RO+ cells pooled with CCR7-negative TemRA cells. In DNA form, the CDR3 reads TGTGCCAGCAGTGTGAGGGGCTCTGGTAATTCACCCCTCCACTTT. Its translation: CASSVRGSGNSPLHF.